A selection of T cell receptor beta chains follows, all from one sample in a study of blood T cell repertoires in COVID-19. Sequencing used immunoSEQ multiplex PCR; TCRdb keeps in-frame clones, though not all of them. The sample lists about 97,000 clones; approximately 84% were seen once. What was sequenced was peripheral blood. Source of these receptors: a human donor in a cohort sampled during active COVID-19. The conserved cysteine and the conserved F or W are not part of the CDR3 here. The D gene is left open where the match is weak.

ASSFGTRQETQY,TRBV7-9,TRBD2,TRBJ2-5
ASSDGQGYEQY,TRBV18,TRBD1,TRBJ2-7
ASSGRLAGAGGEQY,TRBV7-2,TRBD2,TRBJ2-7
ASSSLGGAGQY,TRBV11-3,.,TRBJ2-3
ASSLLEVDTQY,TRBV12-3/TRBV12-4,.,TRBJ2-3
ATSETTRGRTEAF,TRBV24-1,TRBD1,TRBJ1-1
ASSQTSDSYNEQF,TRBV18,.,TRBJ2-1
ASRKDRGGEKLF,TRBV2,TRBD1,TRBJ1-4
ASSMRAYGYT,TRBV19,.,TRBJ1-2
ASSLQRDRGDTQY,TRBV23-1,TRBD1,TRBJ2-3
ASSSGPPSYEQY,TRBV5-1,.,TRBJ2-7
ASSPGTANTGELF,TRBV18,TRBD1,TRBJ2-2
ASSPRRGRWGETQY,TRBV9,.,TRBJ2-5
ASSVEAGSAGDTQY,TRBV9,.,TRBJ2-3
ATSGTDYGYT,TRBV24-1,.,TRBJ1-2
ASTFEGRGQWPGYT,TRBV28,.,TRBJ1-2
ASSLANGRRHNEQF,TRBV7-9,.,TRBJ2-1
ASSFDQGTDTQY,TRBV5-1,.,TRBJ2-3
ASSPLGQGSSNYGYT,TRBV18,TRBD1,TRBJ1-2
ASSFPGVETQY,TRBV7-9,.,TRBJ2-5
ASSQGPQETQY,TRBV3-1/TRBV3-2,.,TRBJ2-5
ASSSQGALEAF,TRBV7-2,TRBD1,TRBJ1-1
ASSSNSDRVPH,TRBV7-3,TRBD1,TRBJ1-2
ASSKKMNLGSGRLGEQF,TRBV5-4,.,TRBJ2-1
ASKIGGRCLTTNEKLF,TRBV21-1,.,TRBJ1-4
ASSLRRGQGLGYGYT,TRBV6-2/TRBV6-3,TRBD1,TRBJ1-2
ASSPPGQGPQETQY,TRBV18,TRBD1,TRBJ2-5
ASSHPRDSLTEAF,TRBV4-1,.,TRBJ1-1
ASSLPGTDTQY,TRBV11-1,.,TRBJ2-3
AISPGQGMNTEAF,TRBV10-3,TRBD1,TRBJ1-1
ASSLVRLAEKY,TRBV7-2,TRBD2,TRBJ2-5
ASSSSGPSSYEQY,TRBV28,TRBD2,TRBJ2-7
ASSLMADQPQH,TRBV7-9,.,TRBJ1-5
ASGRAGGVTDTQY,TRBV4-3,TRBD2,TRBJ2-3
ASSLRQGNSPLH,TRBV19,TRBD1,TRBJ1-6
ASSRSQGTVNEKLF,TRBV11-2,TRBD1,TRBJ1-4
ASSLGLQNTGELF,TRBV4-2,TRBD2,TRBJ2-2
ASSLMGHQNTEAF,TRBV7-3,.,TRBJ1-1
ASSPSDRVYEQY,TRBV7-8,TRBD1,TRBJ2-7
ASSVPAGGPVGTGELF,TRBV9,TRBD2,TRBJ2-2
ASSLQVGNYGYT,TRBV19,.,TRBJ1-2
ASSYSGQANYGYT,TRBV6-2/TRBV6-3,TRBD1,TRBJ1-2
ASRRQGAFNEQF,TRBV6-6,TRBD1,TRBJ2-1
ASSRARDRRRAQY,TRBV7-8,TRBD1,TRBJ2-5
ASSGGPGGNQPQH,TRBV7-9,.,TRBJ1-5
ASSLAGTRVGHEQY,TRBV7-2,TRBD2,TRBJ2-7
ASRLDSRNTGELF,TRBV28,.,TRBJ2-2
ATSRVPRGGDTDTQY,TRBV15,TRBD2,TRBJ2-3
ASSSSFFQPGGAINEQF,TRBV4-3,TRBD2,TRBJ2-1
ASSLLRVEQY,TRBV7-8,.,TRBJ2-7
ASTASGGTQY,TRBV12-3/TRBV12-4,TRBD2,TRBJ2-5
ASSLSGRSYEQY,TRBV27,.,TRBJ2-7
ASRGGQLANTGELF,TRBV28,.,TRBJ2-2
ASSEGAFDGYT,TRBV6-1,.,TRBJ1-2